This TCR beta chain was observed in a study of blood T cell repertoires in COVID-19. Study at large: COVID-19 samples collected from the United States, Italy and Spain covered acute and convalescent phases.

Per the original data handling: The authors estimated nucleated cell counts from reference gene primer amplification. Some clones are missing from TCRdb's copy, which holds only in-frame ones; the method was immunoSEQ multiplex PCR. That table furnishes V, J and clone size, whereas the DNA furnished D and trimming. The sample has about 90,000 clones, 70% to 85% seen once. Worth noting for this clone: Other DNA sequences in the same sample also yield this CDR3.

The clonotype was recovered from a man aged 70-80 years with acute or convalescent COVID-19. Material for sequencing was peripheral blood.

The DNA for the CDR3 is TGTGCCAGCAGTGTAAGGGGGAACACTGAAGCTTTCTTT. Its protein is CASSVRGNTEAFF. The gene calls are TRBV2 and TRBJ1-1; perhaps TRBD1 as D (5 bases). The ends were cut back, 4 bases at V and 1 base at J, with 7 bases in the middle. Germline CDR1 is SNHLY and CDR2 is FYNNEI. There are 13 residues in the CDR3.